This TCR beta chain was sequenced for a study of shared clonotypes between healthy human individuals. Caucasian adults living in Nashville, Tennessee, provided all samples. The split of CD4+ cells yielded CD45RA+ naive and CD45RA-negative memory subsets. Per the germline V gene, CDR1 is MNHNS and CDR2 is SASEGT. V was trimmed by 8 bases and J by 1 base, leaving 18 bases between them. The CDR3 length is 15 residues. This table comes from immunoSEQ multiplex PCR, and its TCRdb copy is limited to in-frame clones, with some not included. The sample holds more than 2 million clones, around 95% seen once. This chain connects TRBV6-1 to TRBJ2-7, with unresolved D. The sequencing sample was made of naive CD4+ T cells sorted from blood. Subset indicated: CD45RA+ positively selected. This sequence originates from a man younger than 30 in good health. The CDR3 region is CASGPGNLPSYEQYF. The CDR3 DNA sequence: TGTGCCAGCGGACCAGGAAACCTACCTTCCTACGAGCAGTACTTC.